What follows is one T cell receptor (beta chain) and its context. Method: immunoSEQ multiplex PCR; TCRdb's copy keeps in-frame clones and lacks some. The repertoire includes tens of thousands of clones, 91% of them detected once, and 2% to 2.5% sits in the top ten. The CDR3 is made up of 13 amino acids. Per germline, CDR1 MDHEN and CDR2 SYDVKM. Trimming cost V 8 bases and J 6 bases, with 14 bases left between them. This sample stems from a study of blood T cell repertoires in COVID-19. Material: peripheral blood. This sequence originates from a human donor with active COVID-19. The donor label of this sample is uncertain. The rearrangement uses TRBV28 and TRBJ1-5; TRBD1 might be the D (5 bases). CDR3 in DNA: TGTGCCAGCGGGACTGATAGCCGTCAGCCCCAGCATTTT. It yields the protein CASGTDSRQPQHF.